This T cell receptor (beta chain) is from a study of control samples from healthy donors and cancer patients. CDR3 size: 12 residues. CDR1 is SEHNR and CDR2 is FQNEAQ in the germline V gene (reference sequence). V was clipped by 5 bases and J by 5 bases, with 9 bases between them. Some clones are missing from TCRdb's copy, which holds only in-frame ones; the method was immunoSEQ multiplex PCR. Among some 130,000 clones listed, approximately 90% were seen once. The chain has TRBV7-9 and TRBJ1-2; D is possibly TRBD1 (5 bases). The receptor was isolated from a woman in her forties or fifties in good health. Sequencing was done on a sample of blood. DNA for the CDR3: TGTGCCAGCAGCATTCAGGGTTATGGCTACACCTTC. It yields the protein CASSIQGYGYTF.